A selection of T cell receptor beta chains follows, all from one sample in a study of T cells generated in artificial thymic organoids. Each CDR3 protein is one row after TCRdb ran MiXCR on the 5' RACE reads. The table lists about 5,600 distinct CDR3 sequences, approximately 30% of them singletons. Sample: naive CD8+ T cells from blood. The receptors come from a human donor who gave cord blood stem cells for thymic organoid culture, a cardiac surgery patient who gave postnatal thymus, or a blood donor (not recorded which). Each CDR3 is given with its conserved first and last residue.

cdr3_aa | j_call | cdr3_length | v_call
CASGPGAAQYF | TRBJ2-5 | 11 | TRBV27
CASSPRQGFTGELFF | TRBJ2-2 | 15 | TRBV2
CSVHDRPSYYGYTF | TRBJ1-2 | 14 | TRBV29-1
CASSMIAGGAYEQYF | TRBJ2-7 | 15 | TRBV19
CASSFPASYGYTF | TRBJ1-2 | 13 | TRBV12-3/TRBV12-4
CASSHLAGGYHEQYF | TRBJ2-7 | 15 | TRBV7-6
CASSDEDRNEQYF | TRBJ2-7 | 13 | TRBV5-8
CASSQVGGEQYF | TRBJ2-7 | 12 | TRBV4-1
CASSLASRYTDTQYF | TRBJ2-3 | 15 | TRBV5-6
CASSLRLEGTGELFF | TRBJ2-2 | 15 | TRBV5-1
CASSSFRGYTGYEQYF | TRBJ2-7 | 16 | TRBV7-9